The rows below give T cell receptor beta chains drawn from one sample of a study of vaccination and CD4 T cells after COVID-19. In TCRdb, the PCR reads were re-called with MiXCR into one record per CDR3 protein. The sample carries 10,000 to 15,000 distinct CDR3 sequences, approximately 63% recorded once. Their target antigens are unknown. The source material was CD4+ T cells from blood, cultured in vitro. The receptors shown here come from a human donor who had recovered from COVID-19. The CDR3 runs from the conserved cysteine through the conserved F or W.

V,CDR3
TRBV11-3,CASSLGTSGYNEQFF
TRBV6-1,CASSGRAYEQYF
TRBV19,CASSNTRSEQFF
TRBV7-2,CASKAFTEAFF
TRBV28,CASSFNYEQYF
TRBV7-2,CASRLTSGASSSYNEQFF
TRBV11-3,CASSADWTGPEDTEAFF
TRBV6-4,CASKRTFSGDYGYTF
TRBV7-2,CASSLVAATDTQYF
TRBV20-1,CSARTGNQPQHF
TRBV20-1,CSAREPQVPEQYF
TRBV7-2,CASSLKWGNTEAFF
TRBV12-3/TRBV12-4,CASSFGQGPYEQYF
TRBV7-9,CASSLGGTVLSGYTF
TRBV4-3,CASSRSPGVGDTGELFF